This TCR beta chain comes out of a study of post-analysis software for immune sequencing data. About this clonotype: Its antigen is still unknown.

Broader study findings: Significantly lower normalized Chao1 diversity was found in patients with multiple sclerosis relative to controls. TRBV5-6, TRBV5-1 and TRBV20-1 belonged to a set of roughly 5 TRBV segments that were more frequent in patients than controls.

The germline V gene encodes CDR1 SGHDT and CDR2 YYEEEE. The CDR3 covers 13 residues. The V end was cut by 2 bases, the J end by 4 bases, with 9 bases between. Each TCR beta cDNA library carried unique molecular identifiers. TCRdb fed the PCR reads into MiXCR, producing one record per CDR3 protein. Here the sample spans roughly 670,000 distinct CDR3 sequences, around 64% being singletons. This clonotype originated in a girl under 10 years old with multiple sclerosis. Sequences were obtained from blood. The chain joins TRBV5-6 to TRBJ1-1; D is perhaps TRBD1 (5 bases). The CDR3 loop reads CASSFRVPTEAFF. The CDR3 bases are TGTGCCAGCAGCTTCAGGGTCCCCACTGAAGCTTTCTTT.